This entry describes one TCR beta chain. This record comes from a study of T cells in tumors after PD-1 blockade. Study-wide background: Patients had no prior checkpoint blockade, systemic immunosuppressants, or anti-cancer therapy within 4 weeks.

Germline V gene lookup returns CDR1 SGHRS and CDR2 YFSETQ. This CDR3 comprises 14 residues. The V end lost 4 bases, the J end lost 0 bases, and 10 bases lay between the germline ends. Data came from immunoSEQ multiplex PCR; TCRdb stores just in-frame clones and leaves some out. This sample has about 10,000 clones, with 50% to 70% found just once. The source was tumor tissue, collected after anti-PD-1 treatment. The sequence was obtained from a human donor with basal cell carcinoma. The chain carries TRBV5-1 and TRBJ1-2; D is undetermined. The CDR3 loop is CASSAEPSNYGYTF. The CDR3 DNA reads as TGCGCCAGCAGCGCGGAACCTTCTAACTATGGCTACACCTTC.